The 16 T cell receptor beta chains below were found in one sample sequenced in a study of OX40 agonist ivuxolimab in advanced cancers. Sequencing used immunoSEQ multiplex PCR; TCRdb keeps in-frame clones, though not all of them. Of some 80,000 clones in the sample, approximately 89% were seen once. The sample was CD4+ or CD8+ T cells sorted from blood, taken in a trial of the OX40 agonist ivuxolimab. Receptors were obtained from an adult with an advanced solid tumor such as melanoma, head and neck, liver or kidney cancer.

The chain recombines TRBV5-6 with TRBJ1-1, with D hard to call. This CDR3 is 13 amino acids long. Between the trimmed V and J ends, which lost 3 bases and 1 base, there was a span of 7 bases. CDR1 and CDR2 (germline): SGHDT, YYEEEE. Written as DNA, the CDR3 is TGTGCCAGCAGCTGGGCAGGGAACACTGAAGCTTTCTTT. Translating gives CASSWAGNTEAFF.

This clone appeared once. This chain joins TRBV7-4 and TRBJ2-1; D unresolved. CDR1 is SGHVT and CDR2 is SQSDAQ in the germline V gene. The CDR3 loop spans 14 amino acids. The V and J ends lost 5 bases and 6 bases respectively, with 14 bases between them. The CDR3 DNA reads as TGTGCCAGCAGCCCCTCGGGTGAGCGCAATGAGCAGTTCTTC. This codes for CASSPSGERNEQFF.

CDR3 coding DNA: TGCGCCAGCAGCCTGCCCGGGGGACAGGGAAATGAAAAACTGTTTTTT. Translating gives CASSLPGGQGNEKLFF. This chain connects TRBV4-1 to TRBJ1-4, with 9 bases that match TRBD1. CDR3 size: 16 residues. V lost 4 bases to trimming and J lost 5 bases; unmatched junction nucleotides: 8. The germline V gene has CDR1 MGHRA and CDR2 YSYEKL.

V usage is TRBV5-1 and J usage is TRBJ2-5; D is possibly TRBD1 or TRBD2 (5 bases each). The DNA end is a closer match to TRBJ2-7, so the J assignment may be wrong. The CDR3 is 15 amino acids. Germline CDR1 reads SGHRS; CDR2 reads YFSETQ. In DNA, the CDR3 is TGCGCCAGCAGCTTGGGGACAATGGGGGTCTACGAGCAGTACTTC. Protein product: CASSLGTMGVYEQYF.

The CDR3 sequence is CASSLDVTSTQPQHF. The CDR3 nucleotides read TGTGCCAGCAGCTTGGATGTCACCTCGACTCAGCCCCAGCATTTT. The chain recombines TRBV5-5 with TRBJ1-5, with D unresolved. V lost 0 bases and J lost 6, with 13 bases in between. The length of the CDR3 is 15 residues. Germline CDR1 is SGHKS and CDR2 is YYEKEE (reference sequence).

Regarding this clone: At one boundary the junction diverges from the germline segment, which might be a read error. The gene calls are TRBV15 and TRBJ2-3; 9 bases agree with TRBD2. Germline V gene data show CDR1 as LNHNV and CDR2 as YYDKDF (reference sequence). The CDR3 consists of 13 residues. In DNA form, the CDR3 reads TGTGCCACCAGCATACCTCCGGGACTAGCTATCCATTTT. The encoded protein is CATSIPPGLAIHF. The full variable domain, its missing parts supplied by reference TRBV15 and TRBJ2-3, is DAMVIQNPRYQVTQFGKPVTLSCSQTLNHNVMYWYQQKSSQAPKLLFHYYDKDFNNEADTPDNFQSRRPNTSFCFLDIRSPGLGDTAMYLCATSIPPGLAIHFGPGTRLTVL.

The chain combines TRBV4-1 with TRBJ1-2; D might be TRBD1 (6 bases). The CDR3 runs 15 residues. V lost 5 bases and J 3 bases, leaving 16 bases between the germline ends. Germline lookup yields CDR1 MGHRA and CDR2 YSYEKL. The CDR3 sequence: CASSAQGRPDYGYTF. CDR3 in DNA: TGCGCCAGCAGCGCTCAGGGGCGCCCGGACTATGGCTACACCTTC.

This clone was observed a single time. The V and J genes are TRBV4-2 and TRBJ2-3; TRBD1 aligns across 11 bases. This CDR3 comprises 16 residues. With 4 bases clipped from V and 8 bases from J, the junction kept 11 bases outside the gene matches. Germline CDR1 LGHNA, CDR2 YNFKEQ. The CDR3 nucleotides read TGTGCCAGCAGCCTACCGGGACAGGGGGAGTCAGGTACGCAGTATTTT. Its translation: CASSLPGQGESGTQYF.

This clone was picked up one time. DNA of the CDR3: TGTGCCAGCAGTTACCCGAGCGTAGGGAAACTGTTTTTT. This encodes CASSYPSVGKLFF. The rearrangement uses TRBV28 and TRBJ1-4; D unclear. The V and J ends lost 4 bases and 11 bases respectively, with 14 bases between them. CDR1 MDHEN and CDR2 SYDVKM come from the germline V gene. CDR3 length: 13 amino acids.

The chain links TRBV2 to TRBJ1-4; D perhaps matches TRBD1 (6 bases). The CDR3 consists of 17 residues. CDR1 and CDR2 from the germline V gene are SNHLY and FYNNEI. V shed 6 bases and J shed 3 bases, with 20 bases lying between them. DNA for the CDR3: TGTGCCAGCAGGACAGGCTCCTACAGGGCACCTAATGAAAAACTGTTTTTT. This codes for CASRTGSYRAPNEKLFF. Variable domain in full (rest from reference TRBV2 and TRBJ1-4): EPEVTQTPSHQVTQMGQEVILRCVPISNHLYFYWYRQILGQKVEFLVSFYNNEISEKSEIFDDQFSVERPDGSNFTLKIRSTKLEDSAMYFCASRTGSYRAPNEKLFFGSGTQLSVL.

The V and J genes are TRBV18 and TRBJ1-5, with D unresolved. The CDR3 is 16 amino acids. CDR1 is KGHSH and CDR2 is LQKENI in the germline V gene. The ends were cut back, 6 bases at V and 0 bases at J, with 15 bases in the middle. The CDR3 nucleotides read TGTGCCAGCTCTCCCCCGGGGTTGTATAGCAATCAGCCCCAGCATTTT. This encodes CASSPPGLYSNQPQHF.

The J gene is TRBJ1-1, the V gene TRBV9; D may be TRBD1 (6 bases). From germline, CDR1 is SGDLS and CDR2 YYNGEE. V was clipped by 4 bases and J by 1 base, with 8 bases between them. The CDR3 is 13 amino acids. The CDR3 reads CASSKGGNTEAFF. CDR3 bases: TGTGCCAGCAGCAAAGGGGGGAACACTGAAGCTTTCTTT.

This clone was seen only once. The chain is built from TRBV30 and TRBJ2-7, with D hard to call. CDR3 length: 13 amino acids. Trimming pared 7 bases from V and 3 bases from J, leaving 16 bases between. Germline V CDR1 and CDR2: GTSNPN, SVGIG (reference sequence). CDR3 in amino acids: CASKWQESYEQYF. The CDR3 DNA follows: TGTGCCTCTAAGTGGCAGGAAAGCTACGAGCAGTACTTC.

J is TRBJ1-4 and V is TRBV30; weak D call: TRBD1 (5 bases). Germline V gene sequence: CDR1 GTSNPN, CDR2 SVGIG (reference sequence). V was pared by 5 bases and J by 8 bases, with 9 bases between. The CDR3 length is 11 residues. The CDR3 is CAWGAREKLFF. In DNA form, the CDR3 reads TGTGCCTGGGGGGCGCGGGAAAAACTGTTTTTT.

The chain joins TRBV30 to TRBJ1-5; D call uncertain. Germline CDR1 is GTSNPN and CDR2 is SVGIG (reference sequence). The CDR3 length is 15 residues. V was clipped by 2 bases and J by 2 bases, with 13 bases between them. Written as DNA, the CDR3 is TGTGCCTGGAGTCCTCGGCGGGGTGGCAATCAGCCCCAGCATTTT. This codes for CAWSPRRGGNQPQHF. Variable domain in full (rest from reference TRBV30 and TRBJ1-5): SQTIHQWPATLVQPVGSPLSLECTVEGTSNPNLYWYRQAAGRGLQLLFYSVGIGQISSEVPQNLSASRPQDRQFILSSKKLLLSDSGFYLCAWSPRRGGNQPQHFGDGTRLSIL.

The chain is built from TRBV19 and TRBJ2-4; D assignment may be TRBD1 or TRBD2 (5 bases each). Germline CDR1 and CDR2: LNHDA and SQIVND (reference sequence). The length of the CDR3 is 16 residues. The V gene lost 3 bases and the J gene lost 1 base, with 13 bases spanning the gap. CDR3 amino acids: CASSIVSWGAKNIQYF. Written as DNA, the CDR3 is TGTGCCAGTAGTATCGTGAGCTGGGGGGCCAAAAACATTCAGTACTTC.